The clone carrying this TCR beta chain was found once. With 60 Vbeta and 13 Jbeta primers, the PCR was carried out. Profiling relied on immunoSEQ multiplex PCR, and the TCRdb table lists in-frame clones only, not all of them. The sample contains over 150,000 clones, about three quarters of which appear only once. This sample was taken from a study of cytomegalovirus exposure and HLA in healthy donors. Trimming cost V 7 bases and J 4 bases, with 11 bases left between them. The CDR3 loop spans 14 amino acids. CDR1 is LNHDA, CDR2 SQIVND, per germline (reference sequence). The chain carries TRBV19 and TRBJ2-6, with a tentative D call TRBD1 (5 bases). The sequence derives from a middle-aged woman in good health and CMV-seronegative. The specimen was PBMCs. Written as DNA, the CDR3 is TGTGCCAGTACGCAGGGAAGCGGGGCCAACGTCCTGACTTTC. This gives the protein CASTQGSGANVLTF.